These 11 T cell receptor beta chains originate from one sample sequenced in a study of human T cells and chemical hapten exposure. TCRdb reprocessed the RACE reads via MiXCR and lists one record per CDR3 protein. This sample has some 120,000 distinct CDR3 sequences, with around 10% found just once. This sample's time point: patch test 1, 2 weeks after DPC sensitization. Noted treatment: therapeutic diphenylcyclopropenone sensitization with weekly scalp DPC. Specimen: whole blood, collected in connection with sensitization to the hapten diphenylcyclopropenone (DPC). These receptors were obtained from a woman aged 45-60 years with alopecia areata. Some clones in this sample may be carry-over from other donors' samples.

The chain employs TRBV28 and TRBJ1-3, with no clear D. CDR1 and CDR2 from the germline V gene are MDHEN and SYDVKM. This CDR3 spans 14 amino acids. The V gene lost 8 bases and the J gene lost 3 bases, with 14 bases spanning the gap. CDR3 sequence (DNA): TGTGCCAGCCGCGTGGAAGGGCTTGGAAACACCATATATTTT. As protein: CASRVEGLGNTIYF.

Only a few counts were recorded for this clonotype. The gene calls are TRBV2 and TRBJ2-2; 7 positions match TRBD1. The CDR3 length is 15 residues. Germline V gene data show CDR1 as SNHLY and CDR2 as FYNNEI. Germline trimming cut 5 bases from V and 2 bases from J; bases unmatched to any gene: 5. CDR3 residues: CASSSDRVNTGELFF. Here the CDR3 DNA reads TGTGCCAGCAGTTCTGACAGGGTTAACACCGGGGAGCTGTTTTTT.

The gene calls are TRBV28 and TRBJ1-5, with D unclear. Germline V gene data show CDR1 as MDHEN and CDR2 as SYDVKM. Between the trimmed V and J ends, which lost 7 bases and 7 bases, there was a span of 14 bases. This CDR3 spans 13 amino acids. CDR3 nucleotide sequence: TGTGCCAGCAAGGTCCAAGGCGCGCAGCCCCAGCATTTT. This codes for CASKVQGAQPQHF.

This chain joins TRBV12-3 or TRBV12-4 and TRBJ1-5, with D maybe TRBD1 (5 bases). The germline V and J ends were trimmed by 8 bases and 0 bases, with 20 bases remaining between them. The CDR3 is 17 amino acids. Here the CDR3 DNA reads TGTGCCAGCTGCCAGGGCCCAAGAACATATAGCAATCAGCCCCAGCATTTT. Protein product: CASCQGPRTYSNQPQHF.

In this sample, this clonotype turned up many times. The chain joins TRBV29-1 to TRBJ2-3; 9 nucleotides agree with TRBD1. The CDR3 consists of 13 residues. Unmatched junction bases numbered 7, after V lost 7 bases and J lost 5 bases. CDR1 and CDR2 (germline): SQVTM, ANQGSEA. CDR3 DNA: TGCAGCGCTACAGGGGGCTCCGTAGATACGCAGTATTTT. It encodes CSATGGSVDTQYF.

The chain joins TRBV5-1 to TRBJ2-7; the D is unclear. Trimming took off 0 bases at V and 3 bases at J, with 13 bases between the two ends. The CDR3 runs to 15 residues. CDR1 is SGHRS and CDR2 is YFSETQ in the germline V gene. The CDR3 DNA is TGCGCCAGCAGCTTGGATGGCCCTCAAATCTACGAGCAGTACTTC. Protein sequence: CASSLDGPQIYEQYF.

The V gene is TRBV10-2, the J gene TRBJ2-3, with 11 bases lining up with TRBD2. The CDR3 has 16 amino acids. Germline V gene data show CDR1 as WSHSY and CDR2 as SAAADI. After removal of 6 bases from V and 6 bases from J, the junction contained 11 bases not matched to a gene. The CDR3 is CASSGASGGRGDTQYF. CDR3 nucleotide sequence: TGCGCCAGCAGCGGGGCTAGCGGGGGGCGAGGGGATACGCAGTATTTT.

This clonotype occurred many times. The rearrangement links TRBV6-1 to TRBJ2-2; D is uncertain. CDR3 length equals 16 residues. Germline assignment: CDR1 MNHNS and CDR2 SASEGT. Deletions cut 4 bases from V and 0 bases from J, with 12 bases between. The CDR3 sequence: CASSGTRAANTGELFF. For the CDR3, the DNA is TGTGCCAGCAGTGGTACAAGGGCAGCGAACACCGGGGAGCTGTTTTTT.

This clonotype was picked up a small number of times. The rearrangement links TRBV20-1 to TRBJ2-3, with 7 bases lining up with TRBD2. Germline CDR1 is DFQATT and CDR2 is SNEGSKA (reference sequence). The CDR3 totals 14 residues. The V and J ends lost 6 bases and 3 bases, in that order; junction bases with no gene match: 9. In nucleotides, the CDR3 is TGCAGTGCCACCAAGGCGGGGGTGACAGATACGCAGTATTTT. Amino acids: CSATKAGVTDTQYF.

CDR3 coding DNA: TGTGCTAGTGGGGTAATTGGGGACACTGAAGCTTTCTTT. It encodes CASGVIGDTEAFF. J is TRBJ1-1 and V is TRBV12-5; D is undetermined. This CDR3 has 13 residues. V was shortened by 6 bases and J by 3 bases, with 11 bases between the two germline ends. CDR1 and CDR2 from the germline V gene are LGHNT and FRNRAP.

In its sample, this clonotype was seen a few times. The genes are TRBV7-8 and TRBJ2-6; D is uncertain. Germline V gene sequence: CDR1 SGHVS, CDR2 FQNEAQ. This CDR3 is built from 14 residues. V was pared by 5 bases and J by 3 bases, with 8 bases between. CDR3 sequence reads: CASSGFNGANVLTF. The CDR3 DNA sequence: TGTGCCAGCAGCGGCTTTAATGGGGCCAACGTCCTGACTTTC. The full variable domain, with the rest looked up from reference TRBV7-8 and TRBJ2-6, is GAGVSQSPRYKVAKRGQDVALRCDPISGHVSLFWYQQALGQGPEFLTYFQNEAQLDKSGLPSDRFFAERPEGSVSTLKIQRTQQEDSAVYLCASSGFNGANVLTFGAGSRLTVL.